These 8 T cell receptor beta chains originate from one sample sequenced in a study of T cells after yellow fever vaccination. TCRdb analysed the 5' RACE reads with MiXCR anew, one entry per CDR3 protein. The sample carries around 310,000 distinct CDR3 sequences, over 8% recorded once. This specimen consisted of PBMCs, obtained on the day of the first yellow fever vaccination. The origin of the receptors is a man younger than 30 who received the YFV17D yellow fever vaccine.

The count of this clonotype is one. The V call is TRBV7-6, the J call TRBJ2-1, with D perhaps matching TRBD2 (5 bases). This CDR3 is 15 amino acids long. Germline CDR1 reads SGHVS; CDR2 reads FNYEAQ. V was cut by 5 bases and J by 4 bases, with 15 bases left in between. CDR3 DNA sequence: TGTGCCAGCAGCCCCCCCGGGATCGGGTACAATGAGCAGTTCTTC. It yields the protein CASSPPGIGYNEQFF.

This clonotype has just a few counts. This chain connects TRBV7-8 to TRBJ1-5; 7 positions agree with TRBD1. This CDR3 contains 16 residues. After removal of 2 bases from V and 5 bases from J, the junction contained 9 bases not matched to a gene. The germline V gene encodes CDR1 SGHVS and CDR2 FQNEAQ. Written as DNA, the CDR3 is TGTGCCAGCAGCTTAAGGCAGGGGGAAATCTATCAGCCCCAGCATTTT. Its translation is CASSLRQGEIYQPQHF.

The chain links TRBV4-3 to TRBJ1-3; a possible D gene is TRBD1 (5 bases). The germline V and J ends were trimmed by 0 bases and 0 bases, with 9 bases remaining between them. This CDR3 has 16 residues. Germline V CDR1 and CDR2: LGHNA, YSLEER. The CDR3 sequence: CASSQEGTDSGNTIYF. The CDR3 nucleotides are TGCGCCAGCAGCCAAGAGGGGACCGACTCTGGAAACACCATATATTTT.

The sample holds many counts of this clonotype. The genes are TRBV7-2 and TRBJ2-1; D unclear. Per the germline V gene, CDR1 is SGHTA and CDR2 is FQGNSA. V was shortened by 1 base and J by 5 bases, with 9 bases between the two germline ends. CDR3 length: 14 residues. The CDR3 sequence: CASSLVLQNNEQFF. CDR3 DNA: TGTGCCAGCAGCTTAGTTCTACAGAACAATGAGCAGTTCTTC.

This chain joins TRBV28 and TRBJ1-4; D is ambiguous. V lost 2 bases and J lost 8, with 9 bases in between. Looked up from germline, CDR1 is MDHEN and CDR2 is SYDVKM. The CDR3 runs 13 residues. CDR3 coding DNA: TGTGCCAGCAGTTTAACTCCAGGAGAAAAACTGTTTTTT. Translating it yields CASSLTPGEKLFF.

J is TRBJ2-7 and V is TRBV4-1; tentative D call: TRBD2 (6 bases). The germline gives CDR1 MGHRA, CDR2 YSYEKL. Trimming left V 4 bases short and J 2 bases short, with 15 bases between. This CDR3 has 15 residues. The CDR3 nucleotides read TGCGCCAGCAGCCGGGAAGGAGGGAAACCCTACGAGCAGTACTTC. Its translation: CASSREGGKPYEQYF.

The chain is built from TRBV9 and TRBJ1-2; D gene uncertain. CDR3 length: 15 amino acids. Looked up from germline, CDR1 is SGDLS and CDR2 is YYNGEE. V was shortened by 4 bases and J by 4 bases, with 17 bases between the two germline ends. CDR3: CASSPGGLKGYGYTF. In DNA form, the CDR3 reads TGTGCCAGCAGCCCCGGTGGGCTGAAGGGCTATGGCTACACCTTC.

This clonotype was counted a few times. This sequence joins TRBV6-1 and TRBJ2-5, with 12 nucleotides matching TRBD1. The germline V gene has CDR1 MNHNS and CDR2 SASEGT. V was clipped by 6 bases and J by 3 bases; unmatched bases: 17. The CDR3 totals 19 residues. CDR3 nucleotides: TGTGCCAGCAGCCCTAGACCCGGGACAGGGGGCAATAGTGAAGAGACCCAGTACTTC. Translating it yields CASSPRPGTGGNSEETQYF.